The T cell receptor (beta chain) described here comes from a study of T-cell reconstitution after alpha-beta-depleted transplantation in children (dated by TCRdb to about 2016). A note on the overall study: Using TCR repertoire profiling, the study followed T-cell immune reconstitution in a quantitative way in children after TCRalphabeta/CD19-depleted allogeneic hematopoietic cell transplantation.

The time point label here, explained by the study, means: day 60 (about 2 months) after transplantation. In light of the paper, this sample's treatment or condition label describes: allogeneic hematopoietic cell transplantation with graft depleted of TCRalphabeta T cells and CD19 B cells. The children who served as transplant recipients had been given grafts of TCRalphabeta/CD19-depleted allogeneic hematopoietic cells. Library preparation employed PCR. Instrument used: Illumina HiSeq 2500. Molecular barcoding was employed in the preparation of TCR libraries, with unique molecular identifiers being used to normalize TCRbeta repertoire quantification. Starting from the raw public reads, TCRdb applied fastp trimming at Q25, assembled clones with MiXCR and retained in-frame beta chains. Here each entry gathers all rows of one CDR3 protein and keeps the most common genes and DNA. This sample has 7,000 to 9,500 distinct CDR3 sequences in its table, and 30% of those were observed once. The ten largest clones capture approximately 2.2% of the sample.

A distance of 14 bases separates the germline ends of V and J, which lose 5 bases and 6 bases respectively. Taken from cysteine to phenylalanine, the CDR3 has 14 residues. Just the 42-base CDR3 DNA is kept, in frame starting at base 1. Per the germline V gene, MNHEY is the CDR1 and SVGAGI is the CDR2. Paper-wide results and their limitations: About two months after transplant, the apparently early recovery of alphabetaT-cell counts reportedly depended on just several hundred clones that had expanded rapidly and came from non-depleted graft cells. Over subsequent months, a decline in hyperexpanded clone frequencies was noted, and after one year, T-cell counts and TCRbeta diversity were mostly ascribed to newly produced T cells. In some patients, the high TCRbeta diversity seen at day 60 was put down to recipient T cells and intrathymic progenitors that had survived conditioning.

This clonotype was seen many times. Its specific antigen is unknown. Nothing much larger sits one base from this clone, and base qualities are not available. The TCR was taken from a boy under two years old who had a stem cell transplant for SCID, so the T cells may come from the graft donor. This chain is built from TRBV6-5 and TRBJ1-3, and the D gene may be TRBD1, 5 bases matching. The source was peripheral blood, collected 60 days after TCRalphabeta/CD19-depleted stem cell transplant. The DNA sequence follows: TGTGCCAGCAGTCCGCCGGGACTCCTAAACACCATATATTTT. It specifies CASSPPGLLNTIYF.